This T cell receptor beta chain is from a study of shared clonotypes between healthy human individuals. The assay was run at deep level. Authors' data handling: Junction-only immunoSEQ data arrived without quality scores, meaning filtering differed. The method was immunoSEQ multiplex PCR; TCRdb's version includes in-frame clones alone and lacks a portion of them. Clonal size and the V and J genes are those of that table, whereas D and trimming came from the DNA. Of approximately 1,000,000 clones in the sample, approximately 78% were seen once. Regarding the study as a whole: Sequencing depth was expected to influence donor clonotype sharing.

CDR1 is SGHTA and CDR2 is FQGNSA in the germline V gene. The CDR3 has 12 residues. V was trimmed by 5 bases and J by 5 bases, leaving 8 bases between them. This clone came up a few times. The antigen remains unidentified. The split of CD4+ cells yielded CD45RA+ naive and CD45RA-negative memory subsets. This receptor was obtained from a man between 18 and 35 years old in good health. Some clones in this sample may be carry-over from other donors' samples. The chain couples TRBV7-2 to TRBJ2-3; D is uncertain. Sequences were obtained from memory CD4+ T cells from PBMCs. Subset here: CD45RA-negative fraction. CDR3 coding DNA: TGTGCCAGCAGCCGCTGGGAAGATACGCAGTATTTT. This encodes CASSRWEDTQYF. Using reference TRBV7-2 and TRBJ2-3 for the parts outside the CDR3, the full variable domain is GAGVSQSPSNKVTEKGKDVELRCDPISGHTALYWYRQSLGQGLEFLIYFQGNSAPDKSGLPSDRFSAERTGGSVSTLTIQRTQQEDSAVYLCASSRWEDTQYFGPGTRLTVL.